One sample yielded the 11 T cell receptor beta chains listed below, sequenced in a study. TCRdb re-called the 5' RACE reads with MiXCR, one entry per CDR3 protein. The sample yields over 50,000 distinct CDR3 sequences, approximately 29% seen once. The sample comprised tumor-infiltrating naive CD4+ T cells sorted from the breast tumor. The subset denotes: naive CD4+ T cells, CD4+CD45RA+CD25-. The source of these receptors is a female donor with breast cancer.

Judged by abundance, this clonotype is medium-sized (0.01 to 0.1%). This chain joins TRBV5-1 and TRBJ2-1; D is undetermined. V lost 0 bases and J lost 4, with 5 bases in between. CDR3 length: 13 amino acids. Germline CDR1 reads SGHRS; CDR2 reads YFSETQ. The CDR3 region has the DNA TGCGCCAGCAGCTTGGGGGAATACAATGAGCAGTTCTTC. Residues: CASSLGEYNEQFF.

This clonotype appeared many times. At one end, the junction sequence differs from germline, possibly due to a read error. The V and J genes are TRBV7-7 and TRBJ2-5; 8 positions match TRBD2. Germline V gene sequence: CDR1 SSHAT, CDR2 FNYEAQ (reference sequence). The CDR3 has 15 amino acids. CDR3 bases: TGTGCTAGCAGCTTAGGGATGGGGACTAGGGAGACCCAGTACTTC. Protein: CASSLGMGTRETQYF.

The chain recombines TRBV11-2 with TRBJ1-1; 7 positions agree with TRBD1. The V and J ends lost 2 bases and 2 bases, in that order; junction bases with no gene match: 5. From germline, CDR1 is SGHAT and CDR2 FQNNGV. The CDR3 is 15 residues long. The CDR3 DNA follows: TGTGCCAGCAGCTTAAAGGCAGGGGGAAACACTGAAGCTTTCTTT. It codes for CASSLKAGGNTEAFF.

This sequence joins TRBV7-9 and TRBJ2-5; TRBD1 matches 7 bases. Germline assignment: CDR1 SEHNR and CDR2 FQNEAQ (reference sequence). The CDR3 runs to 15 residues. Trimming took 0 bases from V and 5 from J; bases not matched to a gene: 6. CDR3 protein: CASSLARQGMETQYF. DNA of the CDR3: TGTGCCAGCAGCTTAGCACGACAGGGAATGGAGACCCAGTACTTC.

Remarks on this clonotype: It may be a read error: a sequence one base away is much more abundant. The chain has TRBV12-3 or TRBV12-4 and TRBJ1-6; no clear D. The CDR3 is 13 amino acids. Trimming removed 6 bases from V and 4 bases from J, with 7 bases in between. CDR3 nucleotide sequence: TGTGCCAGCAGGGAAGTGTATAATTCACCCCTCCACTTT. This gives the protein CASREVYNSPLHF.

Comment on this clonotype: This could be a read error, since a much larger clone is one nucleotide away. This chain uses TRBV5-1 with TRBJ2-5; TRBD2 agrees at 12 bases. The germline V gene encodes CDR1 SGHRS and CDR2 YFSETQ. J was trimmed by 2 bases and V by 6 bases; bases with no gene match: 5. CDR3 length: 15 residues. The CDR3 sequence is CASTRLAGDQETQYF. The CDR3 bases are TGCGCCAGCACGAGACTAGCGGGGGATCAAGAGACCCAGTACTTC.

In this sample, this clonotype turned up many times. V is TRBV7-2 and J is TRBJ2-2; D uncertain. The CDR3 is 15 residues long. Deletions cut 6 bases from V and 4 bases from J, with 15 bases between. Germline lookup yields CDR1 SGHTA and CDR2 FQGNSA. The CDR3 region has the DNA TGTGCCAGCAGTCCTGGGCGGATTGGCACCGGGGAGCTGTTTTTT. Translation: CASSPGRIGTGELFF.

J is TRBJ1-6 and V is TRBV7-9, with 8 nucleotides matching TRBD1. CDR1 and CDR2 from the germline V gene are SEHNR and FQNEAQ (reference sequence). V lost 4 bases and J lost 8; bases outside the gene matches: 4. The length of the CDR3 is 14 residues. In DNA form, the CDR3 reads TGTGCCAGCAGCTCACAGGGGGGCGATTCACCCCTCCACTTT. This gives the protein CASSSQGGDSPLHF.

This clonotype has more than one count but fewer than ten. The genes are TRBV6-5 and TRBJ1-5; 7 bases are shared with TRBD1. Germline V lookup: CDR1 MNHEY, CDR2 SVGAGI. V lost 5 bases and J lost 6; bases outside the gene matches: 7. CDR3 length equals 14 residues. The CDR3 DNA sequence: TGTGCCAGCAGTCCTCGACAGGGAAGTCAGCCCCAGCATTTT. Its translation: CASSPRQGSQPQHF.

This clonotype was detected once. The V and J genes are TRBV5-6 and TRBJ1-2; D gene uncertain. Germline CDR1 is SGHDT and CDR2 is YYEEEE. Trimming shortened V by 4 bases and J by 4 bases, and 11 bases separated the two germline ends. The CDR3 runs 13 residues. The CDR3 loop is CASSQTPSYGYTF. CDR3 DNA: TGTGCCAGCAGCCAGACACCATCCTATGGCTACACCTTC.

A few counts support this clonotype. V and J are TRBV6-5 and TRBJ2-7, with 7 bases matching TRBD1. Looked up from germline, CDR1 is MNHEY and CDR2 is SVGAGI. J gave up 5 bases and V 0 bases, and 10 bases lay outside the gene matches. This CDR3 region has 16 residues. This CDR3 reads CASSYSAGTEIHEQYF. In DNA form, the CDR3 reads TGTGCCAGCAGTTACTCGGCCGGGACAGAAATCCACGAGCAGTACTTC.